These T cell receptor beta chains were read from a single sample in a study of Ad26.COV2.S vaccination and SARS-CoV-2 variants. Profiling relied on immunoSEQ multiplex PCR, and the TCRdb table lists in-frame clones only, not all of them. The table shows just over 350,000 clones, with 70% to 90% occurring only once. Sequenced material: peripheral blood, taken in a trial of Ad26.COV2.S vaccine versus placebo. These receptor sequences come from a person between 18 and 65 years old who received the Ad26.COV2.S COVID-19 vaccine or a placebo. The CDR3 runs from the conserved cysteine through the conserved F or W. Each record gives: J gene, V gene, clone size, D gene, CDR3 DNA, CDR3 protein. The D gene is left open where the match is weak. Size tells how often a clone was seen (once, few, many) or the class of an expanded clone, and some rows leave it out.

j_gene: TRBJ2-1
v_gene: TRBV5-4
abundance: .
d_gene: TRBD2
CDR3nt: TGTGCCAGCAGTCGGGGGGGGCCTTCCGGGGATGAGCAGTTCTTC
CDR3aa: CASSRGGPSGDEQFF

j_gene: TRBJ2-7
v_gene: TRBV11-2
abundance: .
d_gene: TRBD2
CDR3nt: TGTGCCAGCAGCTTCCTACCCCGGGGTAGCGGGACTGACGAGCAGTACTTC
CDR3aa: CASSFLPRGSGTDEQYF

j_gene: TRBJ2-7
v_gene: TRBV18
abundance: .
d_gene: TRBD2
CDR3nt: TGTGCCAGCTCACCACCGGGCAGCGGGAGCGGTCGGGAGCAGTACTTC
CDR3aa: CASSPPGSGSGREQYF

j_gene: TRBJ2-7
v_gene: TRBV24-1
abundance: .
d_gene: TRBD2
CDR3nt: TGTGCCACCAGTAGAGCGGGATCTTCCGAGCAGTACTTC
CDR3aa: CATSRAGSSEQYF

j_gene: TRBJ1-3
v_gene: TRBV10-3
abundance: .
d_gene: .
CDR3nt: TGTGCCACCAATCCCGCTGGAAGCTCTGGAAACACCATATATTTT
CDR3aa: CATNPAGSSGNTIYF

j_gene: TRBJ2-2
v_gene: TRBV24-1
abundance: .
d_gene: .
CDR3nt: TGTGCCACCAGTGACTACTCCGGGACGTTCACCGGGGAGCTGTTTTTT
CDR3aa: CATSDYSGTFTGELFF

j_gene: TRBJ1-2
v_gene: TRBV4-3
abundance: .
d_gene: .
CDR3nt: TGCGCCAGCAGCCAAGATCTACGGGACCCATACACCTTC
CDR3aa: CASSQDLRDPYTF

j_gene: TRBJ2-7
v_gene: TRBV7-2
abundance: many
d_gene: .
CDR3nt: TGTGCCAGCAGCTTAGGATCGGTAGACGAGCAGTACTTC
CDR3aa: CASSLGSVDEQYF

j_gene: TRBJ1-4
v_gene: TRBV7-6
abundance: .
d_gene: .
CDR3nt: TGTGCCAGCAGCTTAGAGCCACAGTTTAATGAAAAACTGTTTTTT
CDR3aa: CASSLEPQFNEKLFF

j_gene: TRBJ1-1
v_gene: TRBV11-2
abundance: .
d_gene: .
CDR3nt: TGTGCCAGCAGCTTAGATCTTGTGGCAGGGGTATTGAACACTGAAGCTTTCTTT
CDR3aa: CASSLDLVAGVLNTEAFF

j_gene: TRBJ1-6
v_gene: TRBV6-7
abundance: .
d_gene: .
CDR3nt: TGTGCCAGGAGCTCCTATAATTCACCCCTCCACTTT
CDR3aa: CARSSYNSPLHF

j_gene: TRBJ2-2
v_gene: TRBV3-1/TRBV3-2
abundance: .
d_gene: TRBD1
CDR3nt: TGTGCCAGCAGCCAAGTAGGGGGGACAGGGGGCAGCGGGGAGCTGTTTTTT
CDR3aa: CASSQVGGTGGSGELFF

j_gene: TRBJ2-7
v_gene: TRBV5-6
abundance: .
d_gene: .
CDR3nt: TGTGCCAGCAGCCAACTGAGGGGCGAGCAGTACTTC
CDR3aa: CASSQLRGEQYF

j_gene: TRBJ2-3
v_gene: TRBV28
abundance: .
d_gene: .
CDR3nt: TGTGCCAGCAGTGCCCGGGGGGCCAGCACAGATACGCAGTATTTT
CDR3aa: CASSARGASTDTQYF

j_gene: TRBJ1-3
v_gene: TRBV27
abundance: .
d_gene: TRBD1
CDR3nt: TGTGCCAGCACCTCCGCCTTCCGGGACAGGGATGGAAACACCATATATTTT
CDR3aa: CASTSAFRDRDGNTIYF

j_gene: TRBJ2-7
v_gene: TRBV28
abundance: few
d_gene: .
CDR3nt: TGTGCCACCCAGGGGAGTGGTAGGCGAGAGCAGTACTTC
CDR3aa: CATQGSGRREQYF

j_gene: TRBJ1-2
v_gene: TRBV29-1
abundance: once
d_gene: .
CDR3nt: TGCAGCGTTGGATGGGGGAATGGCTACACCTTC
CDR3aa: CSVGWGNGYTF

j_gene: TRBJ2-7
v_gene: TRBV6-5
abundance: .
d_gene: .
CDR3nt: TGTGCCAGCAGTTACTCCCAGGGCATCTACGAGCAGTACTTC
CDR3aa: CASSYSQGIYEQYF

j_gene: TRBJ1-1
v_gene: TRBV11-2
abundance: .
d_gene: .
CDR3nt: TGTGCCAGCAGCTTAAAGGGTGCAGGGTTAACTGAAGCTTTCTTT
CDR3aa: CASSLKGAGLTEAFF

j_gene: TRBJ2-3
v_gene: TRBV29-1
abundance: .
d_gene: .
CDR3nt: TGCAGCGTTCGCGCCGACAGCACAGATACGCAGTATTTT
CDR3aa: CSVRADSTDTQYF

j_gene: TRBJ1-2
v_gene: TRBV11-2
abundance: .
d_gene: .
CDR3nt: TGTGCCAGCAGCTTGGAAGACAGAGTCCATTATGGCTACACCTTC
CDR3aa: CASSLEDRVHYGYTF

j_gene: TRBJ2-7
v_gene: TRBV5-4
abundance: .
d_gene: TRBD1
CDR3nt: TGTGCCAGCAGCGTGGACAGGAATATGCCCTACGAGCAGTACTTC
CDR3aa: CASSVDRNMPYEQYF

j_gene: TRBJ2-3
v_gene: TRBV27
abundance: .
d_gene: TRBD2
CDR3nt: TGTGCCAGCAAAAGACTAGCGGTTGATACGCAGTATTTT
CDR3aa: CASKRLAVDTQYF

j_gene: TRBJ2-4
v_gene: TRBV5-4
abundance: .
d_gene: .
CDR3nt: TGTGCCAGCAGCTTGGACAGGGAGGACATTCAGTACTTC
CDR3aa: CASSLDREDIQYF

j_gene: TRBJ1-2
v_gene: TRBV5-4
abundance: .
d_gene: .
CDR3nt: TGTGCCAGCAGCTTGCAGGCAGGGTCGAACTATGGCTACACCTTC
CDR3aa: CASSLQAGSNYGYTF

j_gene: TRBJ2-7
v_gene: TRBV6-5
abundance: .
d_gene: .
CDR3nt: TGTGCCAGCAGTTGGGTAGGGAGCTCCTACGAGCAGTACTTC
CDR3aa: CASSWVGSSYEQYF

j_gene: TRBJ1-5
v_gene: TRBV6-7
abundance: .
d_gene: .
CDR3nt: TGTGCCACCCGATGGGGGGGTACCAATCAGCCCCAGCATTTT
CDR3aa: CATRWGGTNQPQHF

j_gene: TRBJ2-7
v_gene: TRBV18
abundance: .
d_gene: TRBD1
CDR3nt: TGTGCCAGCTCACCCGGACAGGGGGTTTTTTACGAGCAGTACTTC
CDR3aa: CASSPGQGVFYEQYF

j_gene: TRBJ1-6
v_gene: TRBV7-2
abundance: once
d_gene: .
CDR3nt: TGTGCCAGCAGCTTAGTCTCGGGTACCGGTTCACCCCTCCACTTT
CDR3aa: CASSLVSGTGSPLHF

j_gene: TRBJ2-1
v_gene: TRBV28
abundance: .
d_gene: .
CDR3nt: TGTGCCAGCAGTTTATGGCGGCCACGCCGGGTGGATGAGCAGTTCTTC
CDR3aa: CASSLWRPRRVDEQFF

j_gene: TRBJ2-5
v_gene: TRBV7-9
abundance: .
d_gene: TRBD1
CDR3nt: TGTGCCAGCAGCTTAAGGCCCCCGGGACAGGGTAGTGAGACCCAGTACTTC
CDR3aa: CASSLRPPGQGSETQYF

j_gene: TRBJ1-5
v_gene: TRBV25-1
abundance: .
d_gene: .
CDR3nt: TGTGCCAGCATGGTCAGGGACAATCAGCCCCAGCATTTT
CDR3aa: CASMVRDNQPQHF

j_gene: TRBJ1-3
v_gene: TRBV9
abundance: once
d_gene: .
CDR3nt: TGTGCCAGCAGCGTAGGGATTGCTGGAAACACCATATATTTT
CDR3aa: CASSVGIAGNTIYF

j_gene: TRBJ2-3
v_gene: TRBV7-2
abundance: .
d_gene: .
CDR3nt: TGTGCCAGCAGCTTTGGCGGAGATACGCAGTATTTT
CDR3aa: CASSFGGDTQYF

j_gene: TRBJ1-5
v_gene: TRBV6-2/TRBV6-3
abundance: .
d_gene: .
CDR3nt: TGTGCCAGCAGTTACTCCTGGGAAACTGGGCCCCAGCATTTT
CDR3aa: CASSYSWETGPQHF

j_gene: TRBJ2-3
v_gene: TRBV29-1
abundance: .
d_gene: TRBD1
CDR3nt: TGCAGCGCTGATAGGGGTAGGGGGCCAGATACGCAGTATTTT
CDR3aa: CSADRGRGPDTQYF

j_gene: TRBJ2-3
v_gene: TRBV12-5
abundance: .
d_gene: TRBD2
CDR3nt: TGTGCTAGTGGGCCCGGGACTAGCGGGGTCACAGATACGCAGTATTTT
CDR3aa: CASGPGTSGVTDTQYF

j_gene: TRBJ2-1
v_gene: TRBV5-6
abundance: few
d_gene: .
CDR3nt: TGTGCCAGCAGCTTGGGGCGGAACCACCCCAACAATGAGCAGTTCTTC
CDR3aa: CASSLGRNHPNNEQFF

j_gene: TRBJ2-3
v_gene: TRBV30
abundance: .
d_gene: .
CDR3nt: TGTGCCTGGAGTGTTGGGCCCACAGATACGCAGTATTTT
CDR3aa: CAWSVGPTDTQYF

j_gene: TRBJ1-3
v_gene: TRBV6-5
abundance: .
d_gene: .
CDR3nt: TGTGCCAGCAGTTATGGGGGCTCGGGAAACACCATATATTTT
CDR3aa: CASSYGGSGNTIYF

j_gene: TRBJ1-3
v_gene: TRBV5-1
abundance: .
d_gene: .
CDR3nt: TGCGCCAGCAGCGCCACCGCTCTAGGATCTGGAAACACCATATATTTT
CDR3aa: CASSATALGSGNTIYF

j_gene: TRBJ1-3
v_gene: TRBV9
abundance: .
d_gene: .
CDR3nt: TGTGCCAGCAGCGTAGGGGCCCCCGGCAGTGCGACTGGAAACACCATATATTTT
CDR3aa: CASSVGAPGSATGNTIYF

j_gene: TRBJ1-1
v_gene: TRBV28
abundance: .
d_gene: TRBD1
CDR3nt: TGTGCCAGCAGTCTACGGGGACAGAGAGCTTTCTTT
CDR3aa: CASSLRGQRAFF

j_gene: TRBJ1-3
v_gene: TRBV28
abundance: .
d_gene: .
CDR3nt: TGTGCCAGCAGTTTCCGGAGTAACTCTGGAAACACCATATATTTT
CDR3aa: CASSFRSNSGNTIYF

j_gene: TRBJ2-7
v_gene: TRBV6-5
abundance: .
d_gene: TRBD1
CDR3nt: TGTGCCAGCAGTTCCCGGGACAGGGTTACGTACGAGCAGTACTTC
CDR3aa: CASSSRDRVTYEQYF

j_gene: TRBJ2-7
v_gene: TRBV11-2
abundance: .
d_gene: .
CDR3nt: TGTGCCAGCAGCCAACACAACTCCTACGAGCAGTACTTC
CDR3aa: CASSQHNSYEQYF

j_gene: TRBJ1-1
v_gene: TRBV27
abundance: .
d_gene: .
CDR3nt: TGTGCCAGCAGTTCCCCCTCCGGCACTGAAGCTTTCTTT
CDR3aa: CASSSPSGTEAFF

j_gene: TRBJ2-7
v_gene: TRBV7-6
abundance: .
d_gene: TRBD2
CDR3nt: TGTGCCAGCAGCTTTTCTAGCGGGAGAGAATCCTCCTACGAGCAGTACTTC
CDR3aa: CASSFSSGRESSYEQYF

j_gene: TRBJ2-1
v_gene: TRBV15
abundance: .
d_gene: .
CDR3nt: TGTGCCACCAGCATAACGCGCAATGAGCAGTTCTTC
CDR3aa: CATSITRNEQFF

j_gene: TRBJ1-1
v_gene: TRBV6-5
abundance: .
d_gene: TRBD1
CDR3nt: TGTGCCAGCAGCCGCGACAGGGTAGTCACTGAAGCTTTCTTT
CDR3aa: CASSRDRVVTEAFF

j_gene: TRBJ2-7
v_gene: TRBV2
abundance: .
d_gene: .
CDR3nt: TGTGCCAGCAGTGAAGCAGGGCCCTCCTACGAGCAGTACTTC
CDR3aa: CASSEAGPSYEQYF

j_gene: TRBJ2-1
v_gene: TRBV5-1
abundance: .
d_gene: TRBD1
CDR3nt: TGCGCCAGCAGCTTGGTTGGCAGGGGGCTTATGGATGAGCAGTTCTTC
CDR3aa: CASSLVGRGLMDEQFF

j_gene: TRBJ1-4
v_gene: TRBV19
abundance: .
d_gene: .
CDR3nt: TGTGCCAGTAGTTCGAGCCGAAAACTGTTTTTT
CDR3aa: CASSSSRKLFF

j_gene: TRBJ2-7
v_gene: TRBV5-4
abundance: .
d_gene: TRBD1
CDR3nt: TGTGCCAGCAGCAGTCAGGGGGTGGGGGCCTACGAGCAGTACTTC
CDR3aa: CASSSQGVGAYEQYF

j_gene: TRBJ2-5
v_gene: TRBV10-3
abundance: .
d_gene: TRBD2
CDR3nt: TGTGCCATCAGGCCAGCGGGAGTCGGGGAGACCCAGTACTTC
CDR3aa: CAIRPAGVGETQYF

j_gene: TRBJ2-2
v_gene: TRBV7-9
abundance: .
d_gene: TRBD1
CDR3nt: TGTGCCAGCAGCTTAGTACAGGGGCCCGGGGAGCTGTTTTTT
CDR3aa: CASSLVQGPGELFF

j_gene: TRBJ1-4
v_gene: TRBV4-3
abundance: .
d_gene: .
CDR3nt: TGCGCCAGCAGCCAAGATTTGGTCAGTTCGAGTGAAAAACTGTTTTTT
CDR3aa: CASSQDLVSSSEKLFF

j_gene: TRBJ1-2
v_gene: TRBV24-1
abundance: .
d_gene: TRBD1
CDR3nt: TGTGCCACCAGTGATTCGAGACAGGGGAACTATGGCTACACCTTC
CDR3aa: CATSDSRQGNYGYTF

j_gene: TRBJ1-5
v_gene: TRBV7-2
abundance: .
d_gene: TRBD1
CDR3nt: TGTGCCAGCAGCTGGGACAGGGTGTTGAGCAATCAGCCCCAGCATTTT
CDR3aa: CASSWDRVLSNQPQHF

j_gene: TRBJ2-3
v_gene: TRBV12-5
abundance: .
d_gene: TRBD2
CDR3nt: TGTGCTAGTGGTTTGACGGTAGCGGGAGAAATGCCCGCAGATACGCAGTATTTT
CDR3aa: CASGLTVAGEMPADTQYF